These 9 T cell receptor beta chains originate from one sample sequenced in a study of control samples from healthy donors and cancer patients. The data were produced by immunoSEQ multiplex PCR, yet TCRdb's version contains in-frame clones alone and is incomplete. The sample lists over 85,000 clones; 93% were seen once. Sequencing was performed on blood. These receptors all come from a woman aged 25 to 45 in good health.

The chain recombines TRBV5-4 with TRBJ1-2, with D possibly matching TRBD1 (6 bases). The V and J ends lost 3 bases and 6 bases respectively, with 15 bases between them. The CDR3 sequence is 14 residues long. The germline gives CDR1 SGHNT, CDR2 YYREEE (reference sequence). CDR3 DNA sequence: TGTGCCAGCAGCTCTGTACAGGGATTCGATGGCTACACCTTC. Amino acids: CASSSVQGFDGYTF.

The chain combines TRBV30 with TRBJ1-1; no firm D call. Trimming cost V 0 bases and J 0 bases, with 5 bases left between them. The germline CDR1 and CDR2 sequences are GTSNPN and SVGIG (reference sequence). The CDR3 consists of 13 residues. The CDR3 DNA sequence: TGTGCCTGGAGTGTTGGATTGAACACTGAAGCTTTCTTT. Residues: CAWSVGLNTEAFF.

V and J are TRBV5-1 and TRBJ2-7; D may be TRBD1 (6 bases). In germline, CDR1 is SGHRS, CDR2 YFSETQ. This CDR3 is built from 14 residues. The ends were cut back, 0 bases at V and 1 base at J, with 8 bases in the middle. The CDR3 reads CASSLGDISYEQYF. CDR3 nucleotide sequence: TGCGCCAGCAGCTTGGGGGACATTTCCTACGAGCAGTACTTC.

The chain couples TRBV19 to TRBJ2-4, with TRBD1 as a possible D gene (6 bases). Germline V gene lookup returns CDR1 LNHDA and CDR2 SQIVND (reference sequence). CDR3 length: 18 residues. Trimming cost V 4 bases and J 0 bases, with 19 bases left between them. CDR3 sequence reads: CASSRGHHGLIAKNIQYF. The CDR3 DNA is TGTGCCAGTAGTAGGGGACATCATGGGCTCATAGCCAAAAACATTCAGTACTTC.

Sample share makes this clone medium-sized. This sequence joins TRBV7-6 and TRBJ2-1; D might be TRBD1 (6 bases). The germline V gene encodes CDR1 SGHVS and CDR2 FNYEAQ. The V and J ends lost 5 bases and 4 bases respectively, with 9 bases between them. The CDR3 extends over 13 amino acids. DNA of the CDR3: TGTGCCAGCAGCCGTACAGGGTACAATGAGCAGTTCTTC. Residues: CASSRTGYNEQFF.

The J gene is TRBJ2-5, the V gene TRBV6-1; 8 nucleotides match TRBD1. The junction had 12 bases not matched to a gene; V was cut back by 4 bases and J by 5 bases. CDR3 size: 16 residues. Germline V gene lookup returns CDR1 MNHNS and CDR2 SASEGT. The CDR3 DNA follows: TGTGCCAGCAGTGCAGGGGTAGCCAGGGGGCATGAGACCCAGTACTTC. Its translation: CASSAGVARGHETQYF.

J is TRBJ2-2 and V is TRBV5-4; D is ambiguous. The CDR3 is made up of 13 amino acids. Germline-derived CDR1 and CDR2 are SGHNT and YYREEE (reference sequence). Trimming pared 2 bases from V and 2 bases from J, leaving 4 bases between. CDR3 coding DNA: TGTGCCAGCAGCTTTGTCAACACCGGGGAGCTGTTTTTT. Residues: CASSFVNTGELFF.

The V call is TRBV30, the J call TRBJ1-1, with D uncertain. Germline CDR1 reads GTSNPN; CDR2 reads SVGIG (reference sequence). The germline V and J ends were trimmed by 3 bases and 0 bases, with 11 bases remaining between them. The CDR3 runs to 14 residues. The CDR3 DNA is TGTGCCTGGAGGAAAGACCGTTTGAACACTGAAGCTTTCTTT. Amino acids: CAWRKDRLNTEAFF.

A few counts support this clone. The rearrangement joins TRBV6-5 to TRBJ1-3; D uncertain. This CDR3 is 15 amino acids long. The V end lost 2 bases, the J end lost 0 bases, and 8 bases lay between the germline ends. CDR1 is MNHEY, CDR2 SVGAGI, per germline. DNA for the CDR3: TGTGCCAGCAGTTACCCCGGCCCCTCTGGAAACACCATATATTTT. Protein product: CASSYPGPSGNTIYF.